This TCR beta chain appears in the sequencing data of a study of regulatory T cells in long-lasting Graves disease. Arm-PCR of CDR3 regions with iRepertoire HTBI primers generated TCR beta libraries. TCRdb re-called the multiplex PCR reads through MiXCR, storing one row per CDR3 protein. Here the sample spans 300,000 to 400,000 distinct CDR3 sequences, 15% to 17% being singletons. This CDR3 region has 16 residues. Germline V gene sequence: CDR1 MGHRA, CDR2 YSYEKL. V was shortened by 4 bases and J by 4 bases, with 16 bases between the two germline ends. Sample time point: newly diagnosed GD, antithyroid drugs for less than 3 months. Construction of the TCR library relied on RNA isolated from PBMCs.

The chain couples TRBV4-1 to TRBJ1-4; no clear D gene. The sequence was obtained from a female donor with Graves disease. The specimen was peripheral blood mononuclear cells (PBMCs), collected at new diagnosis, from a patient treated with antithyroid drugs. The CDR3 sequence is CASSRGDRADNEKLFF. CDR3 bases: TGCGCCAGCAGCCGAGGCGACCGGGCCGATAATGAAAAACTGTTTTTT.